A single sample gave rise to the 11 T cell receptor beta chains below, sequenced in a study of T cell responses to AZD1222 COVID-19 vaccine. Clones were read by immunoSEQ multiplex PCR, and TCRdb kept only the in-frame ones, dropping some. The data show 150,000 to 250,000 clones, just over 90% seen once. The source material was peripheral blood, sampled 28 days after the second AZD1222 dose. The receptor set was obtained from an adult who received the AZD1222 COVID-19 vaccine.

This chain joins TRBV19 and TRBJ2-2; TRBD1 matches at 7 bases. This CDR3 is built from 16 residues. The V segment lost 5 bases and the J segment 2 bases; nucleotides outside the gene matches: 8. From germline, CDR1 is LNHDA and CDR2 SQIVND (reference sequence). CDR3 nucleotides: TGTGCCAGTAGTGAACCAACAGGGGCCAACACCGGGGAGCTGTTTTTT. This gives the protein CASSEPTGANTGELFF. The variable domain in full, with the rest retrieved from reference TRBV19 and TRBJ2-2, is DGGITQSPKYLFRKEGQNVTLSCEQNLNHDAMYWYRQDPGQGLRLIYYSQIVNDFQKGDIAEGYSVSREKKESFPLTVTSAQKNPTAFYLCASSEPTGANTGELFFGEGSRLTVL.

The chain combines TRBV5-1 with TRBJ2-1, with TRBD2 as a possible D gene (6 bases). Trimming removed 4 bases at V and 4 bases at J, with 12 bases between. From germline, CDR1 is SGHRS and CDR2 YFSETQ. The CDR3 is made up of 14 amino acids. The CDR3 loop is CASSIGTSYNEQFF. In nucleotides, the CDR3 is TGCGCCAGCAGCATTGGGACTTCTTACAATGAGCAGTTCTTC.

The gene calls are TRBV11-2 and TRBJ1-2, with TRBD1 identical over 8 bases. This CDR3 is 13 amino acids long. The germline V gene has CDR1 SGHAT and CDR2 FQNNGV. Trimming took 7 bases from V and 5 from J; bases not matched to a gene: 6. The CDR3 nucleotides read TGTGCCAGCAACCCGGACAGGGCGTATGGCTACACCTTC. It codes for CASNPDRAYGYTF.

This chain joins TRBV18 and TRBJ2-5; no clear D gene. The V end lost 6 bases, the J end lost 3 bases, and 20 bases lay between the germline ends. The CDR3 covers 16 residues. Germline V gives CDR1 KGHSH, CDR2 LQKENI. CDR3 DNA: TGTGCCAGCTCCCCGAAGGGTGGGTCCCTCAAAGAGACCCAGTACTTC. As protein: CASSPKGGSLKETQYF.

A single count supports this clone. This chain joins TRBV6-5 and TRBJ1-1; possibly TRBD1 for D (5 bases). Germline values: CDR1 MNHEY, CDR2 SVGAGI. The CDR3 totals 16 residues. Trimming left V 0 bases short and J 0 bases short, with 11 bases between. CDR3 amino acids: CASSYSTQGLNTEAFF. CDR3 nucleotide sequence: TGTGCCAGCAGTTACTCGACTCAGGGACTGAACACTGAAGCTTTCTTT.

The rearrangement uses TRBV19 and TRBJ1-2; maybe TRBD1 (5 bases). V lost 7 bases to trimming and J lost 3 bases, with 15 bases between them. CDR1 and CDR2 from the germline V gene are LNHDA and SQIVND (reference sequence). This CDR3 has 14 residues. CDR3 sequence: CASKRGPEYYGYTF. DNA of the CDR3: TGTGCCAGTAAGAGGGGCCCGGAGTACTATGGCTACACCTTC. Full variable domain (outside the CDR3, taken from reference TRBV19 and TRBJ1-2): DGGITQSPKYLFRKEGQNVTLSCEQNLNHDAMYWYRQDPGQGLRLIYYSQIVNDFQKGDIAEGYSVSREKKESFPLTVTSAQKNPTAFYLCASKRGPEYYGYTFGSGTRLTVV.

The chain links TRBV7-9 to TRBJ2-7; D possibly uses TRBD1 or TRBD2 (6 bases each). This CDR3 is built from 17 residues. The V end lost 6 bases, the J end lost 5 bases, and 26 bases lay between the germline ends. Germline-derived CDR1 and CDR2 are SEHNR and FQNEAQ (reference sequence). The CDR3 region has the DNA TGTGCCAGCAGTAACGGGGGAGGTGGGGGCCCCAATGACGAGCAGTACTTC. It translates to CASSNGGGGGPNDEQYF.

This clone was found once. The genes are TRBV6-1 and TRBJ2-1; 9 bases agree with TRBD2. The CDR3 has 16 residues. In germline, CDR1 is MNHNS, CDR2 SASEGT. After removal of 3 bases from V and 9 bases from J, the junction contained 12 bases not matched to a gene. In DNA form, the CDR3 reads TGTGCCAGCAGTGACCTGGCGGGAGGGCCCCTAGGTGAGCAGTTCTTC. Amino acid sequence: CASSDLAGGPLGEQFF.

The chain joins TRBV6-1 to TRBJ1-5; 8 bases are shared with TRBD1. This CDR3 is built from 18 residues. Trimming removed 4 bases from V and 6 bases from J; junction bases left unmatched: 17. Germline loops: CDR1 MNHNS, CDR2 SASEGT. The CDR3 protein is CASSAGTGFFSGSQPQHF. The CDR3 bases are TGTGCCAGCAGTGCCGGGACAGGTTTTTTTTCTGGTAGTCAGCCCCAGCATTTT.

This clone turned up a few times. This chain uses TRBV20-1 with TRBJ1-3; maybe TRBD1 (5 bases). CDR3 size: 16 residues. With 3 bases removed from V and 1 base from J, the gap between germline ends came to 16 bases. Germline lookup yields CDR1 DFQATT and CDR2 SNEGSKA (reference sequence). CDR3 residues: CSASSDSLGSGNTIYF. The CDR3 DNA reads TGCAGTGCTAGTAGCGACAGCCTAGGGTCTGGAAACACCATATATTTT.

The V and J genes are TRBV2 and TRBJ1-5; no reliable D call. There are 13 residues in the CDR3. V was cut by 5 bases and J by 4 bases, with 9 bases left in between. Germline lookup yields CDR1 SNHLY and CDR2 FYNNEI. DNA of the CDR3: TGTGCCAGCAGTCCTACGGGGAATCAGCCCCAGCATTTT. This gives the protein CASSPTGNQPQHF.